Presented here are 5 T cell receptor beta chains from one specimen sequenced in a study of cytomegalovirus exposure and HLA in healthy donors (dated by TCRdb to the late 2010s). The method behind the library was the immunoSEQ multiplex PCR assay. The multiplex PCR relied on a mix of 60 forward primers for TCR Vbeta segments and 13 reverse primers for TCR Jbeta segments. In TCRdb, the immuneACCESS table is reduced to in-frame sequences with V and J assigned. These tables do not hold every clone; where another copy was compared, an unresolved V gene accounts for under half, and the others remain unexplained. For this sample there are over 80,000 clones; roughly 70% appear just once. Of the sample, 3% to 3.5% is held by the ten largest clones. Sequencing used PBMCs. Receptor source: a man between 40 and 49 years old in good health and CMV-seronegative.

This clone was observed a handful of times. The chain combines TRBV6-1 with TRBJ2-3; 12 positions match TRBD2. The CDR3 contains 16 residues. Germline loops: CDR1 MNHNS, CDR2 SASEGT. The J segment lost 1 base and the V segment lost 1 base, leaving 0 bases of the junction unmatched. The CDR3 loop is CASSEGLAGGTDTQYF. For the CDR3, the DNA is TGTGCCAGCAGTGAAGGACTAGCGGGGGGCACAGATACGCAGTATTTT.

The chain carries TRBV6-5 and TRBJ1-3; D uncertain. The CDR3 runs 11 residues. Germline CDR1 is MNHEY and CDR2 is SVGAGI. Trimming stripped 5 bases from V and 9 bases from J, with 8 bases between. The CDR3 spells CASSNRGTIYF. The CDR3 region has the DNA TGTGCCAGCAGTAATAGAGGCACCATATATTTT.

This CDR3 reads CASSPRTGRGPDGYTF. In nucleotides, the CDR3 is TGTGCCAGCTCACCCCGGACAGGGCGGGGGCCTGATGGCTACACCTTC. The gene calls are TRBV18 and TRBJ1-2; 8 nucleotides agree with TRBD1. Unmatched junction bases numbered 12, after V lost 3 bases and J lost 6 bases. Germline V gives CDR1 KGHSH, CDR2 LQKENI. The CDR3 extends over 16 amino acids.

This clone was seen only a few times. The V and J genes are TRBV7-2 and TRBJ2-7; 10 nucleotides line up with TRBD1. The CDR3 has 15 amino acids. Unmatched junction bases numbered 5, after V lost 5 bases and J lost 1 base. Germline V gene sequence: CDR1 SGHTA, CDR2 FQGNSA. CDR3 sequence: CASSKGQGPSYEQYF. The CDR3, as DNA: TGTGCCAGCAGCAAGGGACAGGGGCCTTCCTACGAGCAGTACTTC.

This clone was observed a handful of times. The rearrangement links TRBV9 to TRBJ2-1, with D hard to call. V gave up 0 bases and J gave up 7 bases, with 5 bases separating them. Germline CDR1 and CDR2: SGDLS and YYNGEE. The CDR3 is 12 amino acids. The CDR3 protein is CASSVGENEQFF. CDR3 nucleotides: TGTGCCAGCAGCGTAGGCGAGAATGAGCAGTTCTTC.